The sequence of this TCR beta chain was determined in a study of cytomegalovirus exposure and HLA in healthy donors. Study results and caveats: Researchers catalogued approximately 170 TCR beta chains as cytomegalovirus-associated.

Only in-frame clones appear in the TCRdb table, and some are missing; sequencing was by immunoSEQ multiplex PCR. The repertoire has 150,000 to 200,000 clones, roughly 86% of them found once; the top ten carry less than 3%. Details on this clone: Its cognate antigen is unknown.

The sequenced sample consisted of PBMCs. This clonotype was obtained from a man younger than 30 in good health and CMV-seropositive.

CDR3 nucleotide sequence: TGTGCCAGCAGTTACTCATGGGGGGATGAAGCTTTCTTT. It specifies CASSYSWGDEAFF. The gene calls are TRBV6-6 and TRBJ1-1; perhaps TRBD1 as D (5 bases). CDR1 is MNHNY, CDR2 SVGAGI, per germline (reference sequence). The CDR3 has 13 amino acids. V gave up 0 bases and J gave up 7 bases, with 9 bases separating them.